This paragraph reports one T cell receptor (beta chain). The antigen remains unidentified. The same CDR3 is also encoded by other DNA sequences in this sample. Sequencing used immunoSEQ multiplex PCR; TCRdb keeps in-frame clones, though not all of them. Among 14,000 to 15,000 clones listed, roughly 85% were seen once. This entry belongs to a study of OX40 agonist ivuxolimab in advanced cancers. General study points: At 0.1 to 3.0 mg/kg and by week 6, CD4+ and CD8+ T cells in the blood had expanded clonally. Not determined was the antigen specificity of the expanded peripheral T cells.

The CDR3 length is 13 residues. V trimming: 6 bases; J trimming: 6 bases; junction bases outside the gene matches: 2. Germline assignment: CDR1 SGDLS and CDR2 YYNGEE. The receptor was isolated from an adult with an advanced solid tumor such as melanoma, head and neck, liver or kidney cancer. Specimen: CD4+ or CD8+ T cells sorted from blood, collected in a trial of the OX40 agonist ivuxolimab. J is TRBJ2-1 and V is TRBV9; 11 bases are a match to TRBD2. CDR3 protein: CASTTSGSNEQFF. The CDR3 nucleotides are TGTGCCAGCACCACTAGCGGGAGCAATGAGCAGTTCTTC.